Following are 29 T cell receptor beta chains from one sample sequenced in a study of blood T cell repertoires in COVID-19. The repertoire was sequenced with immunoSEQ multiplex PCR; TCRdb's copy has only in-frame clones and lacks some. The sample records roughly 260,000 clones, about 88% being singletons. Specimen: peripheral blood. These receptors all stem from a woman between 40 and 50 years old who had recovered from COVID-19.

The gene calls are TRBV11-2 and TRBJ2-3, with TRBD1 matching 10 bases. CDR3 size: 13 residues. J lost 6 bases, V lost 6 bases, and 3 bases had no gene match. CDR1 SGHAT and CDR2 FQNNGV come from the germline V gene. The CDR3 loop reads CASRETGGDTQYF. For the CDR3, the DNA is TGTGCCAGCAGGGAGACAGGGGGCGATACGCAGTATTTT.

The rearrangement uses TRBV9 and TRBJ1-4; 9 bases map to TRBD1. CDR1 and CDR2 from the germline V gene are SGDLS and YYNGEE. This CDR3 spans 17 amino acids. Trimming took 3 bases from V and 5 from J; bases not matched to a gene: 11. This CDR3 is CASSATGTGKVNEKLFF. The DNA of the CDR3 is TGTGCCAGCAGCGCGACCGGGACAGGGAAGGTGAATGAAAAACTGTTTTTT.

The chain couples TRBV21-1 to TRBJ1-5; the DNA was not compared with TRBD1, the D call given in the table. TRBV21-1 is a pseudogene. CDR3 length equals 17 residues. The CDR3 DNA sequence: TGTGCCAGCAGCACTACCGGGACAGTTTATAGCAATCAGCCCCAGCATTTT. Its protein is CASSTTGTVYSNQPQHF.

The CDR3 coding sequence is TGTGCCAGCAGTGAATGGGTAGGGGGGAGGGGAAACATTCAGTACTTC. It is translated as CASSEWVGGRGNIQYF. The V and J genes are TRBV2 and TRBJ2-4; TRBD2 is a possible D gene (7 bases). The V end was cut by 2 bases, the J end by 6 bases, with 17 bases between. Per the germline V gene, CDR1 is SNHLY and CDR2 is FYNNEI. This CDR3 spans 16 amino acids.

The rearrangement links TRBV4-3 to TRBJ1-5, with a weak D call TRBD1 (5 bases). Trimming took off 6 bases at V and 4 bases at J, with 10 bases between the two ends. From germline, CDR1 is LGHNA and CDR2 YSLEER. The CDR3 sequence is 13 residues long. The CDR3 bases are TGCGCCAGCAGTCCAGGGAGGAATCAGCCCCAGCATTTT. Amino acids: CASSPGRNQPQHF.

The sample holds one count of this clone. The rearrangement links TRBV19 to TRBJ1-1, with TRBD1 as a possible D gene (6 bases). The V gene's germline CDR1 is LNHDA and CDR2 SQIVND (reference sequence). This CDR3 spans 13 amino acids. V was trimmed by 6 bases and J by 3 bases, leaving 11 bases between them. The CDR3 spells CASRVYRDTEAFF. The CDR3 DNA sequence: TGTGCCAGTAGGGTGTACAGGGACACTGAAGCTTTCTTT.

The chain carries TRBV5-4 and TRBJ1-6; a possible D gene is TRBD1 (6 bases). Germline CDR1 reads SGHNT; CDR2 reads YYREEE (reference sequence). The CDR3 runs to 16 residues. V lost 3 bases, J lost 0 bases, and 10 bases lay in between. The CDR3 region has the DNA TGTGCCAGCAGCTCGGACAGCTCCTCCTATAATTCACCCCTCCACTTT. Translation gives CASSSDSSSYNSPLHF. Looking up the rest from reference TRBV5-4 and TRBJ1-6 gives the full variable domain: ETGVTQSPTHLIKTRGQQVTLRCSSQSGHNTVSWYQQALGQGPQFIFQYYREEENGRGNFPPRFSGLQFPNYSSELNVNALELDDSALYLCASSSDSSSYNSPLHFGNGTRLTVT.

The sample holds a few counts of this clone. This chain connects TRBV10-1 to TRBJ2-1; 10 bases align to TRBD2. V was pared by 0 bases and J by 7 bases, with 6 bases of the junction left unmatched. CDR3 length equals 16 residues. Germline V CDR1 and CDR2: WNHNN, SYGVQD (reference sequence). Here the CDR3 reads CASSESAAGGKNEQFF. The CDR3 nucleotides read TGCGCCAGCAGTGAGTCAGCAGCGGGGGGGAAGAATGAGCAGTTCTTC.

This clone was observed a few times. This rearrangement joins TRBV28 to TRBJ1-5; unclear D gene. V lost 2 bases and J 7 bases, leaving 9 bases between the germline ends. This CDR3 is built from 13 residues. CDR1 and CDR2 (germline): MDHEN, SYDVKM. The CDR3 DNA is TGTGCCAGCAGTTTACCCCTATGGCAGCCCCAGCATTTT. Its protein is CASSLPLWQPQHF.

The chain combines TRBV21-1 with TRBJ2-3; TRBD2 was called by the table and not checked on the DNA. TRBV21-1 is reported as a pseudogene. The CDR3 sequence is 11 residues long. The CDR3 spells CASSLTDTQYF. DNA of the CDR3: TGTGCCAGCAGCCTCACAGATACGCAGTATTTT.

The chain joins TRBV2 to TRBJ1-5; 7 nucleotides agree with TRBD1. V lost 6 bases to trimming and J lost 4 bases; unmatched junction nucleotides: 6. The CDR3 contains 14 residues. In germline, CDR1 is SNHLY, CDR2 FYNNEI. CDR3 region: CASRSGQRNQPQHF. The CDR3 DNA sequence: TGTGCCAGCAGGTCGGGACAGAGAAATCAGCCCCAGCATTTT.

The genes are TRBV5-6 and TRBJ2-2; the match to TRBD1 covers 8 bases. The CDR3 extends over 16 amino acids. CDR1 is SGHDT, CDR2 YYEEEE, per germline. Trimming removed 3 bases from V and 4 bases from J; junction bases left unmatched: 8. CDR3 sequence reads: CASSWTGLGATGELFF. CDR3 nucleotides: TGTGCCAGCAGCTGGACAGGGTTGGGGGCCACCGGGGAGCTGTTTTTT.

This clone was counted ten times or more. The rearrangement joins TRBV4-3 to TRBJ2-7; 10 bases match TRBD2. The CDR3 loop spans 15 amino acids. Germline V gene data show CDR1 as LGHNA and CDR2 as YSLEER. With V trimmed by 2 bases and J by 4 bases, 5 bases remained unmatched. CDR3 protein: CASSQLAGEVYEQYF. DNA of the CDR3: TGCGCCAGCAGCCAACTAGCGGGAGAGGTTTACGAGCAGTACTTC.

This clone was observed a handful of times. The J gene is TRBJ1-4, the V gene TRBV28, with 8 bases that match TRBD1. CDR1 is MDHEN, CDR2 SYDVKM, per germline. V lost 4 bases and J lost 5; bases outside the gene matches: 9. The CDR3 sequence is 16 residues long. CDR3: CASSSSGTGRNEKLFF. DNA of the CDR3: TGTGCCAGCAGTTCCAGCGGGACAGGCCGCAATGAAAAACTGTTTTTT.

V and J are TRBV14 and TRBJ1-4, with D perhaps matching TRBD1 (6 bases). V gave up 0 bases and J gave up 5 bases, with 16 bases separating them. Germline V gene data show CDR1 as SGHDN and CDR2 as FVKESK. The length of the CDR3 is 17 residues. This chain's CDR3 is CASSQDIGGWGNEKLFF. The CDR3 nucleotides read TGTGCCAGCAGCCAAGATATTGGGGGCTGGGGGAATGAAAAACTGTTTTTT.

The rearrangement joins TRBV3-1 (or the pseudogene TRBV3-2) to TRBJ2-3; TRBD1 aligns across 7 bases. The germline CDR1 and CDR2 sequences are LGHDT and YNNKEL (reference sequence). The trim removed 4 bases at V and 3 bases at J, leaving 7 bases unmatched. The CDR3 is made up of 15 amino acids. The CDR3 sequence: CASSPRGRGTDTQYF. DNA of the CDR3: TGTGCCAGCAGCCCTCGAGGCAGGGGGACAGATACGCAGTATTTT.

This chain joins TRBV28 and TRBJ2-7; 8 bases match TRBD2. V lost 7 bases, J lost 0 bases, and 5 bases stayed unmatched. CDR1 is MDHEN and CDR2 is SYDVKM in the germline V gene. The CDR3 runs to 14 residues. The CDR3 DNA is TGTGCCAGCATCGAGAGCGGGAGCTCCTACGAGCAGTACTTC. Translated, it gives CASIESGSSYEQYF.

The chain joins TRBV28 to TRBJ2-1; D is undetermined. Germline V CDR1 and CDR2: MDHEN, SYDVKM. Trimming took off 7 bases at V and 2 bases at J, with 9 bases between the two ends. The CDR3 contains 13 residues. The CDR3 coding sequence is TGTGCCAGCACGGGTCCCCCCTACAATGAGCAGTTCTTC. Its protein is CASTGPPYNEQFF.

J is TRBJ1-2 and V is TRBV11-3; possibly TRBD1 for D (5 bases). This CDR3 has 13 amino acids. Per the germline V gene, CDR1 is SGHNT and CDR2 is YENEEA. Trimming took off 7 bases at V and 5 bases at J, with 14 bases between the two ends. The CDR3 DNA reads TGTGCCAGCACTGACGGGGGGATTTATGGCTACACCTTC. This codes for CASTDGGIYGYTF.

J is TRBJ1-3 and V is TRBV19, with D possibly being TRBD1 (5 bases). V was shortened by 3 bases and J by 5 bases, with 14 bases between the two germline ends. This CDR3 region has 15 residues. Germline assignment: CDR1 LNHDA and CDR2 SQIVND (reference sequence). The DNA for the CDR3 is TGTGCCAGTAGTATCTTCGCCAGGGCAAGAAACACCATATATTTT. This encodes CASSIFARARNTIYF.

This clone was recorded only once. This chain links TRBV4-1 with TRBJ2-1; 11 bases are shared with TRBD1. The CDR3 runs to 17 residues. Germline values: CDR1 MGHRA, CDR2 YSYEKL. V gave up 0 bases and J gave up 6 bases; unmatched junction bases: 7. This CDR3 reads CASSQDETGTGGNEQFF. CDR3 DNA sequence: TGCGCCAGCAGCCAAGACGAAACGGGGACAGGGGGCAATGAGCAGTTCTTC.

The chain links TRBV15 to TRBJ1-6; 8 nucleotides line up with TRBD1. CDR1 and CDR2 (germline): LNHNV, YYDKDF (reference sequence). V lost 9 bases to trimming and J lost 7 bases; unmatched junction nucleotides: 2. The CDR3 contains 12 residues. DNA for the CDR3: TGTGCCACGGACAGGGAGAATTCACCCCTCCACTTT. It is translated as CATDRENSPLHF. Full variable domain (missing parts from reference TRBV15 and TRBJ1-6): DAMVIQNPRYQVTQFGKPVTLSCSQTLNHNVMYWYQQKSSQAPKLLFHYYDKDFNNEADTPDNFQSRRPNTSFCFLDIRSPGLGDTAMYLCATDRENSPLHFGNGTRLTVT.

V usage is TRBV19 and J usage is TRBJ2-3, with TRBD1 identical over 7 bases. Per germline, CDR1 LNHDA and CDR2 SQIVND (reference sequence). The V and J ends lost 5 bases and 13 bases, in that order; junction bases with no gene match: 3. This CDR3 is 10 amino acids long. This CDR3 reads CASSQGEKYF. In nucleotides, the CDR3 is TGTGCCAGTAGTCAGGGGGAGAAGTATTTT.

This chain links TRBV5-1 with TRBJ1-4; 10 bases match TRBD1. J gave up 7 bases and V 4 bases, and 7 bases lay outside the gene matches. The CDR3 runs to 15 residues. Germline CDR1 is SGHRS and CDR2 is YFSETQ. CDR3 nucleotide sequence: TGCGCCAGCAGCCAAAGGACAGGGGGAGGTGAAAAACTGTTTTTT. Amino acids: CASSQRTGGGEKLFF.

The rearrangement joins TRBV5-4 to TRBJ1-3, with D possibly being TRBD1 (5 bases). The ends were cut back, 4 bases at V and 0 bases at J, with 23 bases in the middle. Germline-derived CDR1 and CDR2 are SGHNT and YYREEE (reference sequence). The CDR3 extends over 19 amino acids. CDR3 loop: CASSLIGAARHNSGNTIYF. CDR3 in DNA: TGTGCCAGCAGCCTGATAGGGGCCGCCAGGCACAACTCTGGAAACACCATATATTTT.

The chain couples TRBV6-5 to TRBJ2-3; perhaps TRBD1 as D (6 bases). CDR1 and CDR2 from the germline V gene are MNHEY and SVGAGI. V dropped 7 bases and J dropped 2 bases, with 10 bases sitting between them. This CDR3 is 13 amino acids long. The CDR3 DNA reads as TGTGCCAGCACCAGGACAGCCACAGATACGCAGTATTTT. Translation gives CASTRTATDTQYF.

The chain carries TRBV5-1 and TRBJ2-3; the D gene is possibly TRBD2 (6 bases). Looked up from germline, CDR1 is SGHRS and CDR2 is YFSETQ. The CDR3 has 14 residues. V lost 4 bases, J lost 6 bases, and 15 bases lay in between. The CDR3 region is CASSRELAEDTQYF. The CDR3 DNA reads TGCGCCAGCAGCCGGGAACTAGCCGAGGATACGCAGTATTTT.

The V and J genes are TRBV7-8 and TRBJ2-1, with 7 nucleotides matching TRBD1. Trimming at V came to 3 bases and at J to 2 bases, leaving 7 bases not matched to a gene. The CDR3 is 16 amino acids. Germline V gene data show CDR1 as SGHVS and CDR2 as FQNEAQ. In DNA, the CDR3 is TGTGCCAGCAGCTTGGAGCCGCAGGGGGCCTACAATGAGCAGTTCTTC. It specifies CASSLEPQGAYNEQFF.

CDR3 coding DNA: TGTGCCAGCAGCGGACAGGGGGACTATGGCTACACCTTC. Its protein product is CASSGQGDYGYTF. The chain combines TRBV11-2 with TRBJ1-2; 10 bases agree with TRBD1. Trimming cost V 5 bases and J 3 bases; bases outside gene matches: 0. Germline V gives CDR1 SGHAT, CDR2 FQNNGV. This CDR3 has 13 amino acids. Filled out from reference TRBV11-2 and TRBJ1-2, the complete variable domain reads EAGVAQSPRYKIIEKRQSVAFWCNPISGHATLYWYQQILGQGPKLLIQFQNNGVVDDSQLPKDRFSAERLKGVDSTLKIQPAKLEDSAVYLCASSGQGDYGYTFGSGTRLTVV.